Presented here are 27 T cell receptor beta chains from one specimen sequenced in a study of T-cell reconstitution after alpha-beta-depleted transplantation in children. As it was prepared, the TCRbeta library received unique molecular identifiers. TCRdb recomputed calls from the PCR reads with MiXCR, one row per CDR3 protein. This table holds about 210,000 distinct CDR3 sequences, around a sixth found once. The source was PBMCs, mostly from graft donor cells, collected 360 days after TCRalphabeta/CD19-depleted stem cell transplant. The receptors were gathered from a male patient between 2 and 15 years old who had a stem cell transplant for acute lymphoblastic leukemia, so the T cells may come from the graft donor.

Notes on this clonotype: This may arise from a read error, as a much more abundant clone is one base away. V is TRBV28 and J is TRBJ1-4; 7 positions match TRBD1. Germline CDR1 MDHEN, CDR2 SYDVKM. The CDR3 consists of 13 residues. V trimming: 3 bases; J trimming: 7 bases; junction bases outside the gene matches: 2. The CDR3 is CASSFRGAEKLFF. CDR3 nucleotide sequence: TGTGCCAGCAGTTTCAGGGGGGCTGAAAAACTGTTTTTT.

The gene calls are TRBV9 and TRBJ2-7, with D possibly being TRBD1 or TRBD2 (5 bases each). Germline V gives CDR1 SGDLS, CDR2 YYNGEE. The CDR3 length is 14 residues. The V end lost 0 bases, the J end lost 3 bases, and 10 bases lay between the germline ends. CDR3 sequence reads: CASSVAWGNYEQYF. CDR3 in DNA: TGTGCCAGCAGCGTAGCTTGGGGGAACTACGAGCAGTACTTC.

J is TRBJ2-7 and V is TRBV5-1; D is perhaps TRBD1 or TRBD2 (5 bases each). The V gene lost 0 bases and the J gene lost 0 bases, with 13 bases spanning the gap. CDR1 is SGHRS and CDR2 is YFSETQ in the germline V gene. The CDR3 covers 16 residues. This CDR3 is CASSLARAGLSYEQYF. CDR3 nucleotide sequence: TGCGCCAGCAGCTTGGCCAGGGCGGGCCTCTCCTACGAGCAGTACTTC.

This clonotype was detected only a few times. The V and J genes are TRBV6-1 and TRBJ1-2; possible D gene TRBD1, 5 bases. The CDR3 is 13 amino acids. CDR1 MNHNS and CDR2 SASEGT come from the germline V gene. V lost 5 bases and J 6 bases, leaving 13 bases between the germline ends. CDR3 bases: TGTGCCAGCAGTACGTTGGGCAGGGATGGCTACACCTTC. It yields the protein CASSTLGRDGYTF.

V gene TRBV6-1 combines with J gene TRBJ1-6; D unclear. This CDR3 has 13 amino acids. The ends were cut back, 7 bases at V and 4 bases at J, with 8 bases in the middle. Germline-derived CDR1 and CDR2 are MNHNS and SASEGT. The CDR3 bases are TGTGCCAGCATGGGGTCTTATAATTCACCCCTCCACTTT. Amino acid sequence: CASMGSYNSPLHF.

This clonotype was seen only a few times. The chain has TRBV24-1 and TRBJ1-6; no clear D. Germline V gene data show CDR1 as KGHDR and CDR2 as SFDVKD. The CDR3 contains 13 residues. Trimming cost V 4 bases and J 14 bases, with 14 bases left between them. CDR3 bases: TGTGCCACCAGTGACCCCCTCGGAGGGACCCTCCACTTT. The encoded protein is CATSDPLGGTLHF.

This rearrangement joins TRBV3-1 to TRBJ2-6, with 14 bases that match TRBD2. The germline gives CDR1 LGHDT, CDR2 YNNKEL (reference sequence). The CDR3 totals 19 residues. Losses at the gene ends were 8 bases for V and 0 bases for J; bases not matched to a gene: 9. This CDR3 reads CASCATSGRALSGANVLTF. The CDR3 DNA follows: TGTGCCAGCTGCGCGACTAGCGGGAGGGCCCTCTCTGGGGCCAACGTCCTGACTTTC.

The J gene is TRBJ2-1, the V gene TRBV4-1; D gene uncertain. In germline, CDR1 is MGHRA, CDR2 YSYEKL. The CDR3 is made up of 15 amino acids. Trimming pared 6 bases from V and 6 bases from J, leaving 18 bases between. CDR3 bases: TGCGCCAGCAGGAAATACGTCTGGGTTTTCAATGAGCAGTTCTTC. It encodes CASRKYVWVFNEQFF.

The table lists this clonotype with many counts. The CDR3 loop reads CASSFAGGQETQYF. Here the CDR3 DNA reads TGCGCCAGCAGCTTTGCAGGGGGCCAAGAGACCCAGTACTTC. The chain carries TRBV5-1 and TRBJ2-5; 7 bases match TRBD1. Germline CDR1 reads SGHRS; CDR2 reads YFSETQ. After removal of 2 bases from V and 1 base from J, the junction contained 2 bases not matched to a gene. The CDR3 runs 14 residues. The full variable domain, its missing parts supplied by reference TRBV5-1 and TRBJ2-5, is KAGVTQTPRYLIKTRGQQVTLSCSPISGHRSVSWYQQTPGQGLQFLFEYFSETQRNKGNFPGRFSGRQFSNSRSEMNVSTLELGDSALYLCASSFAGGQETQYFGPGTRLLVL.

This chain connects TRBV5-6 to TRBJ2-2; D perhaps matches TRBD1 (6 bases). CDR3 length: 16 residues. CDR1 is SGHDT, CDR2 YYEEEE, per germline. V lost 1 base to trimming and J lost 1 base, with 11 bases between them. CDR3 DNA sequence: TGTGCCAGCAGCTTGTCCAGACAGGTGAACACCGGGGAGCTGTTTTTT. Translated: CASSLSRQVNTGELFF.

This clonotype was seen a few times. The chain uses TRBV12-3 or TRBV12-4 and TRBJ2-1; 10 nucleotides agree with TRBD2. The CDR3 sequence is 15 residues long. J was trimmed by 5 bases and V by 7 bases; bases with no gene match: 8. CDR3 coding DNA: TGTGCCAGCACCCCTGCGCTAGCGGGGGACAATGAGCAGTTCTTC. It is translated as CASTPALAGDNEQFF.

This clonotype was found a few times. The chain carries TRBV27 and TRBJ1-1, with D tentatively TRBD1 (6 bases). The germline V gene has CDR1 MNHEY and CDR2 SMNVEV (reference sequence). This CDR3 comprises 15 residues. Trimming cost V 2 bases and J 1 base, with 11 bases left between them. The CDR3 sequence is CASSLRTGSNTEAFF. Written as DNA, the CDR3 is TGTGCCAGCAGTTTAAGAACAGGGTCGAACACTGAAGCTTTCTTT.

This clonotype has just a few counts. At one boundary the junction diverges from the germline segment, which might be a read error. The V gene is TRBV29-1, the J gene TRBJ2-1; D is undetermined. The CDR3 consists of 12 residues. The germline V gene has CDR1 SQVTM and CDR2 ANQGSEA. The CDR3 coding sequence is TGCAGCGTTGAAGTTCGGTTTGGGGTTCAGCTCTTC. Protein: CSVEVRFGVQLF.

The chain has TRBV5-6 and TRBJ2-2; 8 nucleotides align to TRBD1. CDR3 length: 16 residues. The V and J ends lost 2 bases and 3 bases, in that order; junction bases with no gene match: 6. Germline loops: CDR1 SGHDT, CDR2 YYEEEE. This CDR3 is CASSFLGQGDTGELFF. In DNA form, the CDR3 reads TGTGCCAGCAGCTTCCTCGGACAGGGCGACACCGGGGAGCTGTTTTTT.

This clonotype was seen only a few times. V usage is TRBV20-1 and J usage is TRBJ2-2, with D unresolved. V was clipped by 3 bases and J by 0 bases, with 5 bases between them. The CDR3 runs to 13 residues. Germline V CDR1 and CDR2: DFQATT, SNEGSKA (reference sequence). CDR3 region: CSASTANTGELFF. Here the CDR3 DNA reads TGCAGTGCTAGCACAGCGAACACCGGGGAGCTGTTTTTT.

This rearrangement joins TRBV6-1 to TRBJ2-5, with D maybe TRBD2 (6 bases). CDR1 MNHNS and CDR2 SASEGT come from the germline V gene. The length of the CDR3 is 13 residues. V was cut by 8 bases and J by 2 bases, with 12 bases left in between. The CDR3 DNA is TGTGCCAGCTCCCGGGACTGGCAAGAGACCCAGTACTTC. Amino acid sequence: CASSRDWQETQYF.

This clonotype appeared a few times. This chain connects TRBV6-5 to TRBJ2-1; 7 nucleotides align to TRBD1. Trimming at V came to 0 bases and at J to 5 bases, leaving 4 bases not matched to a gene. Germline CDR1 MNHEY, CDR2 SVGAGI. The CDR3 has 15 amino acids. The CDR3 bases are TGTGCCAGCAGTTACTCAGGGGGCCCCAACAATGAGCAGTTCTTC. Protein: CASSYSGGPNNEQFF.

CDR3 nucleotides: TGTGCCAGCAGCCAAGCCGCCGGGACGGGACCCTACAATGAGCAGTTCTTC. Encoded protein: CASSQAAGTGPYNEQFF. The rearrangement links TRBV3-1 to TRBJ2-1; D may match TRBD1 or TRBD2 (5 bases each). In germline, CDR1 is LGHDT, CDR2 YNNKEL (reference sequence). The CDR3 is 17 amino acids. V was clipped by 1 base and J by 2 bases, with 15 bases between them.

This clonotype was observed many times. The CDR3 reads CASSLARTDTQYF. The CDR3 DNA sequence: TGTGCCAGCAGTCTGGCGCGCACAGATACGCAGTATTTT. The rearrangement joins TRBV7-2 to TRBJ2-3; D is undetermined. CDR3 length equals 13 residues. Deletions cut 6 bases from V and 1 base from J, with 8 bases between. CDR1 is SGHTA and CDR2 is FQGNSA in the germline V gene.

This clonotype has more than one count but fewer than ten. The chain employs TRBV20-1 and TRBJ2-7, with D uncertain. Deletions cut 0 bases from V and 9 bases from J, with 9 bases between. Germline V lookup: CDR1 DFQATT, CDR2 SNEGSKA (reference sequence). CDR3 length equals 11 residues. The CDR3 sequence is CSARDDPRQYF. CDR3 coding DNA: TGCAGTGCTAGAGATGACCCCAGGCAGTACTTC.

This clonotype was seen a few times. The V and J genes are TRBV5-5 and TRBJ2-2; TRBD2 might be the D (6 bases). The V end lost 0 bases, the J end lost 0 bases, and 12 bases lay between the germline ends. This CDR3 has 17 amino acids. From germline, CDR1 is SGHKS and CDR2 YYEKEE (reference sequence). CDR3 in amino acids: CASSLEGGSANTGELFF. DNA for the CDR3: TGTGCCAGCAGCTTGGAGGGAGGTTCCGCGAACACCGGGGAGCTGTTTTTT. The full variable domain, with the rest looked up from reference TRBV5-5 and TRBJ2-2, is DAGVTQSPTHLIKTRGQQVTLRCSPISGHKSVSWYQQVLGQGPQFIFQYYEKEERGRGNFPDRFSARQFPNYSSELNVNALLLGDSALYLCASSLEGGSANTGELFFGEGSRLTVL.

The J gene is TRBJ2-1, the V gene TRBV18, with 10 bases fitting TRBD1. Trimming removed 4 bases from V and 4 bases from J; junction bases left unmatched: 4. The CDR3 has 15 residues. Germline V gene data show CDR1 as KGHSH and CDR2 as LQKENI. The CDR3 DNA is TGTGCCAGCTCACGGGGGACAGGGGTATACAATGAGCAGTTCTTC. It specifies CASSRGTGVYNEQFF.

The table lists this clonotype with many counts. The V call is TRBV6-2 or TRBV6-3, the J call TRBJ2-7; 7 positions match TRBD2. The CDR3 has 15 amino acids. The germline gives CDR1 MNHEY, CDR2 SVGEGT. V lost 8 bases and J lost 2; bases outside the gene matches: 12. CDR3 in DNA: TGTGCCAGCCGGGGGGAATGGGACCGTCCCTACGAGCAGTACTTC. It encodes CASRGEWDRPYEQYF.

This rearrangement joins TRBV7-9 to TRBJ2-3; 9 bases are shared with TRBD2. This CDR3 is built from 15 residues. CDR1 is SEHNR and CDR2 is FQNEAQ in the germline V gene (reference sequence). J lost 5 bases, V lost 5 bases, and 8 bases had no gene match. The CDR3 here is CASSPPRGGLDTQYF. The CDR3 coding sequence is TGTGCCAGCAGCCCTCCGCGGGGGGGGTTAGATACGCAGTATTTT.

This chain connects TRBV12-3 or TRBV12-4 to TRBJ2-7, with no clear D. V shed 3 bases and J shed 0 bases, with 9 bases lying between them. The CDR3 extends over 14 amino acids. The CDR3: CASSFGLGSYEQYF. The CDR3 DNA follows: TGTGCCAGCAGTTTCGGTCTGGGCTCCTACGAGCAGTACTTC.

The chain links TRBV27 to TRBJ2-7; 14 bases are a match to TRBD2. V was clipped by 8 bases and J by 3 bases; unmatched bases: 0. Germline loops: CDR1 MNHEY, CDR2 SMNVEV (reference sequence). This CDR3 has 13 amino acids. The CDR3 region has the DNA TGTGCCAGCGGGACTAGCGGGAGCTACGAGCAGTACTTC. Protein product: CASGTSGSYEQYF.

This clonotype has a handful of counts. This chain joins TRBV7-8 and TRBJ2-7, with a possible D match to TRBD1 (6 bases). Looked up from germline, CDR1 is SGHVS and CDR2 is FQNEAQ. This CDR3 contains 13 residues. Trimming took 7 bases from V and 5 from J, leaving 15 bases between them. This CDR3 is CASNREGWDEQYF. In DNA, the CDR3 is TGTGCCAGCAACAGGGAAGGGTGGGACGAGCAGTACTTC.